These T cell receptor beta chains were read from a single sample in a study of cytomegalovirus exposure and HLA in healthy donors. Clones were sequenced by immunoSEQ multiplex PCR, and TCRdb holds only the in-frame ones, with some missing. Altogether roughly 45,000 clones are present, more than 45% being singletons, with the ten largest covering roughly 5.5%. The specimen sequenced was PBMCs. All receptors come from a man in his 60s in good health and CMV-seronegative. The CDR3 runs from the conserved cysteine through the conserved F or W. A D gene is named only where the DNA matches it firmly. Some rows mark clone size as missing; the rest say once, few, many or name a class of expanded clone.

J: TRBJ2-3
V: TRBV5-1
D: TRBD2
size: .
DNA: TGCGCCAGCAGTACTAGCGGAATACAGGGACCGACCTGGGGGCAGTATTTT
CDR3: CASSTSGIQGPTWGQYF

J: TRBJ2-7
V: TRBV7-2
D: .
size: .
DNA: TGTGCCAGCAGCTTTGACATCGTGAACTACGAGCAGTACTTC
CDR3: CASSFDIVNYEQYF

J: TRBJ1-1
V: TRBV15
D: .
size: few
DNA: TGTGCCACCAGCAGACCAATGAACACTGAAGCTTTCTTT
CDR3: CATSRPMNTEAFF

J: TRBJ1-1
V: TRBV19
D: TRBD1
size: .
DNA: TGTGCCAGTAGTCACGGACAGGGGGCCACTGAAGCTTTCTTT
CDR3: CASSHGQGATEAFF

J: TRBJ2-1
V: TRBV5-6
D: .
size: .
DNA: TGTGCCAGCAGCATCTCTCGTTACAATGAGCAGTTCTTC
CDR3: CASSISRYNEQFF

J: TRBJ2-7
V: TRBV29-1
D: .
size: .
DNA: TGCAGCGTTGAAGACCGGGGTTCCTCCTACGAGCAGTACTTC
CDR3: CSVEDRGSSYEQYF

J: TRBJ2-5
V: TRBV6-1
D: .
size: .
DNA: TGTGCCAGCAGTGAGAGGAGCGGAGCTAGGTACTTC
CDR3: CASSERSGARYF

J: TRBJ1-1
V: TRBV7-2
D: TRBD1
size: .
DNA: TGTGCCAGCAGCTTAGTCGGTCGGGTGGACAGGGGTATACCTGAAGCTTTCTTT
CDR3: CASSLVGRVDRGIPEAFF

J: TRBJ2-7
V: TRBV7-2
D: .
size: once
DNA: TGTGCCAGCAGCTTAGGCAGGGATGGGTACGAGCAGTACTTC
CDR3: CASSLGRDGYEQYF

J: TRBJ2-1
V: TRBV29-1
D: .
size: few
DNA: TGCAGCGTTGAAGGGGCCCCCGGTCCTGGCTCCTACAATGAGCAGTTCTTC
CDR3: CSVEGAPGPGSYNEQFF

J: TRBJ2-7
V: TRBV19
D: TRBD1
size: .
DNA: TGTGCCAGTACCGATCGACCGACAGGGCTTTGGTACTTC
CDR3: CASTDRPTGLWYF

J: TRBJ2-5
V: TRBV6-5
D: .
size: .
DNA: TGTGCCAGCAGTTTGAACCTCGGACAGCGCCGAGAGACCCAGTACTTC
CDR3: CASSLNLGQRRETQYF

J: TRBJ1-2
V: TRBV15
D: .
size: .
DNA: TGTGCCACCAGCAGCCCATCAAACTATGGCTACACCTTC
CDR3: CATSSPSNYGYTF

J: TRBJ2-3
V: TRBV18
D: TRBD1
size: .
DNA: TGTGCCAGCCACAAGGGGGCTGGCACAGATACGCAGTATTTT
CDR3: CASHKGAGTDTQYF

J: TRBJ2-7
V: TRBV6-5
D: .
size: few
DNA: TGTGCCAGCAGCCGGGAGAGAGAGCAGTACTTC
CDR3: CASSREREQYF

J: TRBJ1-5
V: TRBV7-2
D: .
size: .
DNA: TGTGCCAGCAGCCGTGCCAGAGGCGGGGCAGCCCAGCATTTT
CDR3: CASSRARGGAAQHF

J: TRBJ2-7
V: TRBV2
D: TRBD2
size: .
DNA: TGTGCCAGCAGTGCCGGGCTAGCGGGAGGCTACGAGCAGTACTTC
CDR3: CASSAGLAGGYEQYF

J: TRBJ2-7
V: TRBV10-1
D: .
size: medium-sized
DNA: TGCGCCAGCAGTGAGTCGCGTGGACTCACCTACGAGCAGTACTTC
CDR3: CASSESRGLTYEQYF

J: TRBJ1-1
V: TRBV10-2
D: .
size: .
DNA: TGCGCCAGCAGGTGGGAGAGGAACACTGAAGCTTTCTTT
CDR3: CASRWERNTEAFF

J: TRBJ2-7
V: TRBV7-2
D: .
size: .
DNA: TGTGCCAGCAGCTTAGTAAACTACGAGCAGTACTTC
CDR3: CASSLVNYEQYF

J: TRBJ1-2
V: TRBV2
D: TRBD1
size: few
DNA: TGTGCCAGCAGTGAGAGACAGGGGTCAAATGGCTACACCTTC
CDR3: CASSERQGSNGYTF

J: TRBJ2-7
V: TRBV7-9
D: TRBD1
size: few
DNA: TGTGCCAGCAGCCGGGACAGGCAAGACTCCTACGAGCAGTACTTC
CDR3: CASSRDRQDSYEQYF

J: TRBJ1-5
V: TRBV18
D: TRBD1
size: few
DNA: TGTGCCAGCTCACCTGAACAGGGGTATCAGCCCCAGCATTTT
CDR3: CASSPEQGYQPQHF

J: TRBJ2-3
V: TRBV11-2
D: .
size: .
DNA: TGTGCCAGCAGTTTCCGGGACTCGAAAATGGGGGATACGCAGTATTTT
CDR3: CASSFRDSKMGDTQYF

J: TRBJ2-1
V: TRBV6-5
D: .
size: .
DNA: TGTGCCAGCAGCCCCGGCAGGTTGAGTTCTGGGGAGCAGTTCTTC
CDR3: CASSPGRLSSGEQFF

J: TRBJ2-7
V: TRBV9
D: TRBD1
size: .
DNA: TGTGCCAGCAGCGTAGGCACAGGGGACGAGCAGTACTTC
CDR3: CASSVGTGDEQYF

J: TRBJ2-7
V: TRBV25-1
D: TRBD2
size: .
DNA: TGTGCCAGCAGTTCCCAACCTGGGACTAGCGGGAGCTCCCCCGAGCAGTACTTC
CDR3: CASSSQPGTSGSSPEQYF

J: TRBJ2-3
V: TRBV30
D: TRBD2
size: .
DNA: TGTGCCTGGAGTCCGGGACTAGCGGGAGGAGATACGCAGTATTTT
CDR3: CAWSPGLAGGDTQYF

J: TRBJ2-1
V: TRBV10-1
D: .
size: .
DNA: TGCGCCAGCAGTGAGAACTCCCAGCAGTTCTTC
CDR3: CASSENSQQFF

J: TRBJ1-2
V: TRBV5-1
D: TRBD1
size: .
DNA: TGCGCCAGCAGCCGATACGGACAGGGAAGTGGCTACACCTTC
CDR3: CASSRYGQGSGYTF

J: TRBJ2-7
V: TRBV7-3
D: .
size: .
DNA: TGTGCCAGCAGCCGGGGCGGGACTCTCTCCTACGAGCAGTACTTC
CDR3: CASSRGGTLSYEQYF

J: TRBJ2-1
V: TRBV14
D: TRBD1
size: .
DNA: TGTGCCAGCAGCCAGAACAGGGGACAAAACAATGAGCAGTTCTTC
CDR3: CASSQNRGQNNEQFF

J: TRBJ1-1
V: TRBV5-1
D: .
size: .
DNA: TGCGCCAGCAGCATAGGACAGCTAAACACTGAAGCTTTCTTT
CDR3: CASSIGQLNTEAFF

J: TRBJ1-4
V: TRBV6-5
D: .
size: few
DNA: TGTGCCACCCGGACAGCAACTAATGAAAAACTGTTTTTT
CDR3: CATRTATNEKLFF

J: TRBJ1-2
V: TRBV27
D: TRBD1
size: .
DNA: TGTGCCAGCAGCTCAATGACAGGGGGCAGTGGCTACACCTTC
CDR3: CASSSMTGGSGYTF

J: TRBJ2-7
V: TRBV11-2
D: .
size: .
DNA: TGTGCCAGCAGCCCCGGGACGACTAGCTCCTACGAGCAGTACTTC
CDR3: CASSPGTTSSYEQYF

J: TRBJ1-1
V: TRBV28
D: TRBD1
size: .
DNA: TGTGCCAGCCGGACAGGGGTCGGGACTGAAGCTTTCTTT
CDR3: CASRTGVGTEAFF

J: TRBJ1-1
V: TRBV14
D: .
size: .
DNA: TGTGCCAGCAGCCAACGGGGATTGGGCACTGAAGCTTTCTTT
CDR3: CASSQRGLGTEAFF

J: TRBJ2-7
V: TRBV7-7
D: TRBD1
size: .
DNA: TGTGCCAGCAGCTTAGGGGGACAGGGTCGCTACGAGCAGTACTTC
CDR3: CASSLGGQGRYEQYF

J: TRBJ1-1
V: TRBV25-1
D: .
size: .
DNA: TGTGCCAGCAGTGGTCACAGTGTTAACACTGAAGCTTTCTTT
CDR3: CASSGHSVNTEAFF

J: TRBJ2-1
V: TRBV2
D: TRBD2
size: .
DNA: TGTGCCAGCAGTGTTAGAGCGGGGGACTCCTACAATGAGCAGTTCTTC
CDR3: CASSVRAGDSYNEQFF

J: TRBJ1-1
V: TRBV6-5
D: .
size: .
DNA: TGTGCCAGCAGAGGTGCGGGAATGAACACTGAAGCTTTCTTT
CDR3: CASRGAGMNTEAFF

J: TRBJ1-2
V: TRBV9
D: TRBD1
size: few
DNA: TGTGCCAGCAGCGAGGGGACAGGGAACTATGGCTACACCTTC
CDR3: CASSEGTGNYGYTF

J: TRBJ2-3
V: TRBV5-4
D: .
size: .
DNA: TGTGCCAGCAGCCCCCGGAGGGCCATGGGGACAGATACGCAGTATTTT
CDR3: CASSPRRAMGTDTQYF

J: TRBJ1-2
V: TRBV5-4
D: .
size: .
DNA: TGTGCCAGCAGCCCGAGTGGACTAGACTATGGCTACACCTTC
CDR3: CASSPSGLDYGYTF